The TCR beta chain under discussion was sequenced for a study of blood T cell repertoires in COVID-19. For the study at large: The samples span acute and convalescent COVID-19 from the United States, Italy and Spain. In each case, the material was cDNA or gDNA derived from T cells, B-cell-depleted T cells, or PBMCs.

As handled by the study authors: Quantification of nucleated cells was approximated via reference gene primer amplification. TCRdb's copy holds only in-frame clones and misses some; the assay was immunoSEQ multiplex PCR. V and J calls and clone size are those listed in that table; D and trimming were worked out from the DNA. The table lists approximately 65,000 clones, around 83% of them singletons, with around 4% in the top ten. CDR3 size: 16 residues. V was cut by 0 bases and J by 1 base, with 10 bases left in between. Per germline, CDR1 MGHRA and CDR2 YSYEKL. This chain links TRBV4-1 with TRBJ1-3, with D unresolved. The sequencing sample was made of peripheral blood. The source of this sequence is a middle-aged man with acute or convalescent COVID-19. The chain's CDR3 is CASSQDYSPSGNTIYF. The CDR3 DNA sequence: TGCGCCAGCAGCCAAGATTACAGCCCATCTGGAAACACCATATATTTT.